A single sample gave rise to the 23 T cell receptor beta chains below, sequenced in a study of post-analysis software for immune sequencing data. Study-level points and caveats: TRBV5-6, TRBV5-1 and TRBV20-1 were among 4 or 5 TRBV segments more frequent in patients than controls.

Their antigen targets remain unknown. Unique molecular identifiers were built into the TCR beta cDNA libraries. Using its own MiXCR run on the PCR reads, TCRdb lists one record per CDR3 protein. The sample consists of about 400,000 distinct CDR3 sequences, roughly 35% of them appearing once. Sequenced: blood. The origin of the receptors is a girl aged 10 to 17 with multiple sclerosis.

In this sample, this clonotype turned up a few times. This chain joins TRBV7-9 and TRBJ2-1, with D possibly being TRBD1 (6 bases). This CDR3 spans 16 amino acids. V was shortened by 1 base and J by 0 bases, with 10 bases between the two germline ends. Germline V gene sequence: CDR1 SEHNR, CDR2 FQNEAQ (reference sequence). CDR3 bases: TGTGCCAGCAGCTTAGGGGGGCCCCGCTCCTACAATGAGCAGTTCTTC. Protein: CASSLGGPRSYNEQFF.

V and J are TRBV12-3 or TRBV12-4 and TRBJ1-5, with 9 bases aligning to TRBD1. V dropped 5 bases and J dropped 7; count of bases not matched to a gene: 3. This CDR3 region has 13 residues. As DNA, the CDR3 is TGTGCCAGCAGTAACAGGGGGCTACAGCCCCAGCATTTT. Translating it yields CASSNRGLQPQHF.

This clonotype was seen more than once but under ten times. The gene calls are TRBV4-2 and TRBJ2-1; the match to TRBD2 covers 9 bases. V was clipped by 4 bases and J by 8 bases; unmatched bases: 15. The CDR3 has 17 residues. CDR1 is LGHNA and CDR2 is YNFKEQ in the germline V gene. CDR3 coding DNA: TGTGCCAGCAGCCTAAGATTAGGGCTAGCGGGGAAGGATGAGCAGTTCTTC. Its translation: CASSLRLGLAGKDEQFF.

In DNA form, the CDR3 reads TGTGCCAGCAGCTTAACTGGGCGGGGGGGCTACAATGAGCAGTTCTTC. Its translation: CASSLTGRGGYNEQFF. V usage is TRBV7-3 and J usage is TRBJ2-1; 9 nucleotides align to TRBD2. V was pared by 0 bases and J by 3 bases, with 3 bases of the junction left unmatched. This CDR3 is 16 amino acids long. Germline V gene lookup returns CDR1 SGHTA and CDR2 FQGTGA.

The DNA for the CDR3 is TGCAGTGCTTCGGACAGGGGGGTGGAAAAACTGTTTTTT. Translating gives CSASDRGVEKLFF. The V gene is TRBV20-1, the J gene TRBJ1-4, with 10 bases identical to TRBD1. V dropped 5 bases and J dropped 8; count of bases not matched to a gene: 5. The CDR3 loop spans 13 amino acids. The V gene's germline CDR1 is DFQATT and CDR2 SNEGSKA (reference sequence).

J is TRBJ2-1 and V is TRBV4-1, with 9 positions matching TRBD1. V was pared by 3 bases and J by 8 bases, with 5 bases of the junction left unmatched. CDR1 and CDR2 (germline): MGHRA, YSYEKL. The CDR3 has 14 amino acids. This chain's CDR3 is CASSQPTGGDEQFF. CDR3 DNA: TGCGCCAGCAGCCAGCCGACAGGGGGGGATGAGCAGTTCTTC.

The V gene is TRBV6-5, the J gene TRBJ1-2, with 8 bases that match TRBD1. V was pared by 5 bases and J by 4 bases, with 6 bases of the junction left unmatched. The CDR3 has 14 residues. Germline V gene data show CDR1 as MNHEY and CDR2 as SVGAGI. CDR3 loop: CASSRTGRAYGYTF. The CDR3 bases are TGTGCCAGCAGTCGGACAGGGCGGGCCTATGGCTACACCTTC.

This clonotype was picked up a small number of times. The rearrangement joins TRBV5-4 to TRBJ1-1; unclear D gene. Per the germline V gene, CDR1 is SGHNT and CDR2 is YYREEE (reference sequence). CDR3 size: 14 residues. Trimming took off 0 bases at V and 9 bases at J, with 15 bases between the two ends. This chain's CDR3 is CASSLAGVSGKAFF. The CDR3 DNA reads as TGTGCCAGCAGCTTGGCCGGAGTTTCGGGCAAAGCTTTCTTT. The full variable domain, with the rest looked up from reference TRBV5-4 and TRBJ1-1, is ETGVTQSPTHLIKTRGQQVTLRCSSQSGHNTVSWYQQALGQGPQFIFQYYREEENGRGNFPPRFSGLQFPNYSSELNVNALELDDSALYLCASSLAGVSGKAFFGQGTRLTVV.

The chain recombines TRBV29-1 with TRBJ1-1; unclear D gene. Trimming removed 2 bases at V and 0 bases at J, with 10 bases between. The V gene's germline CDR1 is SQVTM and CDR2 ANQGSEA. The CDR3 consists of 14 residues. CDR3 sequence (DNA): TGCAGCGTTGAACCCAGGCCCATGAACACTGAAGCTTTCTTT. Its protein is CSVEPRPMNTEAFF.

There are a few counts of this clonotype. The V call is TRBV2, the J call TRBJ1-5; unclear D gene. The CDR3 is made up of 15 amino acids. The V gene lost 6 bases and the J gene lost 6 bases, with 18 bases spanning the gap. Per germline, CDR1 SNHLY and CDR2 FYNNEI. The CDR3 coding sequence is TGTGCCAGCAGCTACGATCAGTACGGCTCTCAGCCCCAGCATTTT. This sequence encodes CASSYDQYGSQPQHF.

The sample holds a few counts of this clonotype. The rearrangement links TRBV3-1 to TRBJ2-5; 15 nucleotides agree with TRBD2. J gave up 5 bases and V 3 bases, and 7 bases lay outside the gene matches. Germline loops: CDR1 LGHDT, CDR2 YNNKEL (reference sequence). The CDR3 is 17 residues long. The CDR3, as DNA: TGTGCCAGCAGCCATGGGACTAGCGGGGGGATTAGGGAGACCCAGTACTTC. Translating it yields CASSHGTSGGIRETQYF.

This clonotype was counted between two and nine times. The chain employs TRBV6-5 and TRBJ2-1, with 10 bases that match TRBD1. CDR1 is MNHEY and CDR2 is SVGAGI in the germline V gene. With V trimmed by 4 bases and J by 4 bases, 4 bases remained unmatched. The CDR3 runs 15 residues. Here the CDR3 DNA reads TGTGCCAGCAGTTCCGGACAGGGGGAATACAATGAGCAGTTCTTC. Its translation is CASSSGQGEYNEQFF.

The chain employs TRBV14 and TRBJ2-3; no firm D call. This CDR3 has 16 residues. V dropped 5 bases and J dropped 2 bases, with 17 bases sitting between them. Germline CDR1 and CDR2: SGHDN and FVKESK. The CDR3 DNA reads TGTGCCAGCAGCAGGACCAGTACTTGGGTCACAGATACGCAGTATTTT. This gives the protein CASSRTSTWVTDTQYF.

The chain couples TRBV20-1 to TRBJ2-2; D remains ambiguous. There are 13 residues in the CDR3. Germline V gene data show CDR1 as DFQATT and CDR2 as SNEGSKA (reference sequence). V was shortened by 3 bases and J by 2 bases, with 7 bases between the two germline ends. The CDR3 spells CSARGFNTGELFF. CDR3 DNA sequence: TGCAGTGCTAGGGGTTTCAACACCGGGGAGCTGTTTTTT.

Only one count was recorded for this clonotype. The junction differs from germline at one of its ends, possibly a read error. The chain joins TRBV7-9 to TRBJ2-2; TRBD1 matches 8 bases. CDR3 length equals 13 residues. From germline, CDR1 is SEHNR and CDR2 FQNEAQ (reference sequence). The CDR3 loop is CASSPRGPGERFF. The CDR3, as DNA: TGTGCCAGCAGCCCCAGGGGGCCCGGGGAGCGGTTTTTT.

The rearrangement uses TRBV7-2 and TRBJ2-1, with TRBD2 as a possible D gene (6 bases). The germline V gene has CDR1 SGHTA and CDR2 FQGNSA. This CDR3 has 14 residues. V lost 7 bases to trimming and J lost 13 bases, with 23 bases between them. The CDR3 here is CASNYHTSPDPQFF. The CDR3 DNA sequence: TGTGCCAGCAATTACCACACTAGCCCAGACCCTCAGTTCTTC.

This clonotype has more than one count but fewer than ten. The chain is built from TRBV3-1 and TRBJ1-2, with D possibly TRBD1 on 6 matching bases. In germline, CDR1 is LGHDT, CDR2 YNNKEL (reference sequence). Trimming removed 3 bases at V and 10 bases at J, with 18 bases between. The CDR3 totals 14 residues. Here the CDR3 reads CASSQGARAGDYTF. CDR3 sequence (DNA): TGTGCCAGCAGCCAGGGGGCCCGGGCGGGCGACTACACCTTC.

This clonotype was counted a few times. The V call is TRBV7-8, the J call TRBJ1-5, with a possible D match to TRBD1 (6 bases). CDR1 SGHVS and CDR2 FQNEAQ come from the germline V gene. There are 16 residues in the CDR3. V was clipped by 0 bases and J by 10 bases, with 19 bases between them. The CDR3 loop is CASSLAMTGRIYPQHF. The CDR3 DNA sequence: TGTGCCAGCAGCTTAGCAATGACAGGTCGGATTTATCCCCAGCATTTT.

The chain uses TRBV6-5 and TRBJ2-5; 7 nucleotides match TRBD1. The closer fit of TRBJ2-7 to the DNA end suggests the J call may be wrong. The CDR3 is 13 amino acids. Germline V lookup: CDR1 MNHEY, CDR2 SVGAGI. The chain's CDR3 is CASRTGTMVEQYF. Written as DNA, the CDR3 is TGTGCCAGCAGGACAGGGACGATGGTCGAGCAGTACTTC.

This clonotype was seen a single time. A read error is possible here, since a much larger clone lies one base away. The chain has TRBV15 and TRBJ1-2; D is possibly TRBD1 (5 bases). Looked up from germline, CDR1 is LNHNV and CDR2 is YYDKDF (reference sequence). The CDR3 is 15 residues long. This chain's CDR3 is CATGRDSRGAYGYTF. The CDR3 DNA is TGTGCCACCGGCAGAGATTCAAGAGGGGCATATGGCTACACCTTC.

The sample holds a few counts of this clonotype. The J gene is TRBJ2-5, the V gene TRBV20-1, with a tentative D call TRBD1 (6 bases). The germline V gene encodes CDR1 DFQATT and CDR2 SNEGSKA (reference sequence). With 6 bases removed from V and 1 base from J, the gap between germline ends came to 15 bases. The length of the CDR3 is 14 residues. In DNA, the CDR3 is TGCAGTGCAACCGGGACACCATCCCAAGAGACCCAGTACTTC. Its translation: CSATGTPSQETQYF.

J is TRBJ1-2 and V is TRBV12-3 or TRBV12-4; D is undetermined. The CDR3 has 12 amino acids. The V end was cut by 5 bases, the J end by 4 bases, with 8 bases between. The CDR3 sequence is CASSPNTYGYTF. The CDR3 DNA follows: TGTGCCAGCAGTCCGAATACCTATGGCTACACCTTC.

The chain uses TRBV12-3 or TRBV12-4 and TRBJ1-1; TRBD1 matches at 8 bases. Germline trimming cut 3 bases from V and 5 bases from J; bases unmatched to any gene: 5. The CDR3 has 14 residues. The CDR3 sequence: CASSFGQGRTEAFF. CDR3 nucleotides: TGTGCCAGCAGTTTCGGACAGGGAAGGACTGAAGCTTTCTTT.